These 19 T cell receptor beta chains came from one sample sequenced in a study of long-term antiretroviral therapy in people with HIV. immunoSEQ v3.0 was run at survey level. Using immunoSEQ multiplex PCR, the repertoire was profiled, and TCRdb retains in-frame clones only, with some absent. This sample has 25,000 to 35,000 clones, with approximately 91% found just once. The material was unsorted PBMCs, obtained about 5 years before starting antiretroviral therapy. Receptors were obtained from a man aged 50 to 59 with HIV.

The V call is TRBV6-1, the J call TRBJ2-5; D may be TRBD2 (5 bases). There are 16 residues in the CDR3. V was pared by 0 bases and J by 4 bases, with 15 bases between. Germline CDR1 reads MNHNS; CDR2 reads SASEGT. The DNA for the CDR3 is TGTGCCAGCAGTGAAGCGCCCCAAACAGAGGGAGAGACCCAGTACTTC. As protein: CASSEAPQTEGETQYF.

The sample holds one count of this clone. V gene TRBV7-9 combines with J gene TRBJ2-3, with 7 bases lining up with TRBD2. CDR1 SEHNR and CDR2 FQNEAQ come from the germline V gene (reference sequence). The CDR3 contains 16 residues. Germline trimming cut 5 bases from V and 4 bases from J; bases unmatched to any gene: 12. As DNA, the CDR3 is TGTGCCAGCAGCCGTGGAGCGGGGCGCCCCCCAGATACGCAGTATTTT. This translates into CASSRGAGRPPDTQYF. The whole variable domain, remainder taken from reference TRBV7-9 and TRBJ2-3, is DTGVSQNPRHKITKRGQNVTFRCDPISEHNRLYWYRQTLGQGPEFLTYFQNEAQLEKSRLLSDRFSAERPKGSFSTLEIQRTEQGDSAMYLCASSRGAGRPPDTQYFGPGTRLTVL.

The chain couples TRBV4-3 to TRBJ2-1; tentatively, D is TRBD2 (5 bases). CDR1 and CDR2 from the germline V gene are LGHNA and YSLEER. Trimming cost V 0 bases and J 15 bases, with 15 bases left between them. CDR3 length equals 13 residues. This CDR3 reads CASSQDLKEEGFF. The CDR3, as DNA: TGCGCCAGCAGCCAAGATTTAAAGGAGGAAGGGTTCTTC.

This clone has more than one count but fewer than ten. The chain has TRBV30 and TRBJ2-6, with unresolved D. V was pared by 6 bases and J by 0 bases, with 24 bases between. In germline, CDR1 is GTSNPN, CDR2 SVGIG (reference sequence). CDR3 length equals 19 residues. Here the CDR3 reads CACSLPGFRPGSGANVLTF. As DNA, the CDR3 is TGTGCCTGTTCCCTCCCGGGTTTTCGCCCCGGCTCTGGGGCCAACGTCCTGACTTTC.

This chain uses TRBV20-1 with TRBJ1-2; the D is unclear. Germline V gene sequence: CDR1 DFQATT, CDR2 SNEGSKA (reference sequence). V was trimmed by 3 bases and J by 5 bases, leaving 7 bases between them. This CDR3 region has 11 residues. CDR3 in DNA: TGCAGTGCTAGGCTGGGATATGGCTACACCTTC. Its translation: CSARLGYGYTF.

The V gene is TRBV7-3, the J gene TRBJ1-2, with 9 bases lining up with TRBD1. V shed 0 bases and J 5 bases; nucleotides not matched to a gene: 4. The CDR3 contains 15 residues. CDR1 SGHTA and CDR2 FQGTGA come from the germline V gene. CDR3 amino acids: CASSLTGQGGYGYTF. DNA for the CDR3: TGTGCCAGCAGCTTAACGGGACAGGGAGGGTATGGCTACACCTTC.

This chain uses TRBV18 with TRBJ2-7; D perhaps matches TRBD1 (6 bases). Germline CDR1 KGHSH, CDR2 LQKENI. This CDR3 is 14 amino acids long. With 3 bases removed from V and 2 bases from J, the gap between germline ends came to 11 bases. The CDR3 spells CASSPTGRTYEQYF. The CDR3 DNA reads TGTGCCAGCTCACCGACAGGTCGTACCTACGAGCAGTACTTC.

Note on this clone: Other DNA sequences from this sample encode an identical CDR3 as well. The chain recombines TRBV18 with TRBJ1-1; D remains unclear. The germline V gene encodes CDR1 KGHSH and CDR2 LQKENI. The V end lost 3 bases, the J end lost 1 base, and 3 bases lay between the germline ends. This CDR3 has 12 amino acids. CDR3 sequence reads: CASSPGNTEAFF. CDR3 nucleotide sequence: TGTGCCAGCTCACCGGGGAACACTGAAGCTTTCTTT.

The J gene is TRBJ2-7, the V gene TRBV6-5; D might be TRBD1 (6 bases). Germline V CDR1 and CDR2: MNHEY, SVGAGI. V dropped 0 bases and J dropped 5 bases, with 14 bases sitting between them. The CDR3 is made up of 15 amino acids. CDR3 protein: CASSYSGHLTDEQYF. The CDR3 bases are TGTGCCAGCAGTTACTCGGGACACCTCACCGACGAGCAGTACTTC.

This sequence joins TRBV5-1 and TRBJ2-7; D not certain. The V and J ends lost 0 bases and 7 bases respectively, with 8 bases between them. In germline, CDR1 is SGHRS, CDR2 YFSETQ. The CDR3 is 12 residues long. CDR3 loop: CASSLGGREQYF. Written as DNA, the CDR3 is TGCGCCAGCAGCTTGGGGGGTCGAGAGCAGTACTTC.

The V gene is TRBV6-1, the J gene TRBJ1-5; the match to TRBD1 covers 7 bases. The V and J ends lost 3 bases and 2 bases, in that order; junction bases with no gene match: 4. Looked up from germline, CDR1 is MNHNS and CDR2 is SASEGT. The CDR3 spans 15 residues. The CDR3 DNA reads TGTGCCAGCAGTGATCAAACAGGGGGCAATCAGCCCCAGCATTTT. Its protein product is CASSDQTGGNQPQHF.

The gene calls are TRBV6-5 and TRBJ1-1; D possibly corresponds to TRBD1 (6 bases). V dropped 2 bases and J dropped 4 bases, with 14 bases sitting between them. CDR3 size: 15 residues. Germline-derived CDR1 and CDR2 are MNHEY and SVGAGI. In nucleotides, the CDR3 is TGTGCCAGCAGTTACCCGGGGGCAGGGACCACTGAAGCTTTCTTT. Translated, it gives CASSYPGAGTTEAFF.

The chain is built from TRBV6-1 and TRBJ2-1, with TRBD2 matching over 9 bases. The CDR3 contains 16 residues. J was trimmed by 3 bases and V by 0 bases; bases with no gene match: 3. In germline, CDR1 is MNHNS, CDR2 SASEGT. As DNA, the CDR3 is TGTGCCAGCAGTGAAGCTCGGACTAGCGTCTACAATGAGCAGTTCTTC. This codes for CASSEARTSVYNEQFF.

The V call is TRBV10-1, the J call TRBJ2-5; D is unresolved. Trimming cost V 0 bases and J 5 bases, with 7 bases left between them. The CDR3 runs to 13 residues. Germline V gene lookup returns CDR1 WNHNN and CDR2 SYGVQD (reference sequence). CDR3 nucleotide sequence: TGCGCCAGCAGTGAGTCTGTCTACGAGACCCAGTACTTC. Amino acid sequence: CASSESVYETQYF.

The chain is built from TRBV18 and TRBJ1-1; the match to TRBD1 covers 8 bases. The CDR3 is 13 residues long. Germline V CDR1 and CDR2: KGHSH, LQKENI. Trimming removed 3 bases from V and 7 bases from J; junction bases left unmatched: 4. In DNA, the CDR3 is TGTGCCAGCTCACCGGGACAGGCACTTGAAGCTTTCTTT. Translating gives CASSPGQALEAFF. The full variable domain, completed using reference TRBV18 and TRBJ1-1, is NAGVMQNPRHLVRRRGQEARLRCSPMKGHSHVYWYRQLPEEGLKFMVYLQKENIIDESGMPKERFSAEFPKEGPSILRIQQVVRGDSAAYFCASSPGQALEAFFGQGTRLTVV.

This clone was counted only a few times. J is TRBJ1-2 and V is TRBV5-1, with 7 positions matching TRBD1. Germline assignment: CDR1 SGHRS and CDR2 YFSETQ. Unmatched junction bases numbered 8, after V lost 5 bases and J lost 4 bases. The length of the CDR3 is 14 residues. CDR3 sequence: CASRGQTTGYGYTF. In DNA, the CDR3 is TGCGCCAGCAGGGGACAGACGACGGGCTATGGCTACACCTTC.

This chain uses TRBV18 with TRBJ2-1; D is possibly TRBD1 (6 bases). The V end was cut by 3 bases, the J end by 4 bases, with 13 bases between. The CDR3 sequence is 15 residues long. From germline, CDR1 is KGHSH and CDR2 LQKENI. The CDR3 loop is CASSPGTLKYNEQFF. The DNA for the CDR3 is TGTGCCAGCTCACCCGGGACATTAAAATACAATGAGCAGTTCTTC.

The V call is TRBV18, the J call TRBJ2-5; unclear D gene. Germline V lookup: CDR1 KGHSH, CDR2 LQKENI. The V gene lost 0 bases and the J gene lost 2 bases, with 19 bases spanning the gap. The CDR3 has 18 amino acids. The CDR3 protein is CASSPPLWARGPQETQYF. Here the CDR3 DNA reads TGTGCCAGCTCACCACCGTTGTGGGCCCGCGGTCCGCAAGAGACCCAGTACTTC.

The chain's CDR3 is CASSYSRTGGYNEQFF. The DNA of the CDR3 is TGTGCCAGCAGTTACTCGCGGACAGGGGGGTACAATGAGCAGTTCTTC. The chain employs TRBV6-6 and TRBJ2-1, with 10 bases lining up with TRBD1. CDR3 size: 16 residues. The germline CDR1 and CDR2 sequences are MNHNY and SVGAGI (reference sequence). V gave up 0 bases and J gave up 4 bases; unmatched junction bases: 3.